Below are 22 T cell receptor beta chains sequenced from a single sample in a study of beta chain features in type 1 diabetes. The sequenced template was cDNA made from the entire isolated RNA. The table came from immunoSEQ multiplex PCR; TCRdb's copy has only in-frame clones and leaves some out. Among roughly 610,000 clones listed, about 16% were seen once. Sequencing was carried out using naive CD4+ T cells from blood. Receptors originate from a man aged 18 to 29 in good health.

The chain links TRBV4-1 to TRBJ2-1; TRBD1 might be the D (6 bases). Trimming cost V 4 bases and J 9 bases, with 19 bases left between them. The CDR3 runs 15 residues. CDR1 is MGHRA and CDR2 is YSYEKL in the germline V gene. The CDR3 protein is CASSLDRKVRGEQFF. The CDR3 nucleotides are TGCGCCAGCAGCCTGGACAGAAAGGTACGAGGTGAGCAGTTCTTC.

This clone was picked up a small number of times. The rearrangement links TRBV29-1 to TRBJ2-4, with D maybe TRBD1 (5 bases). Germline V gives CDR1 SQVTM, CDR2 ANQGSEA. The CDR3 extends over 13 amino acids. Trimming took off 4 bases at V and 0 bases at J, with 7 bases between the two ends. CDR3 sequence (DNA): TGCAGCGTTGGGACAATAGCCAAAAACATTCAGTACTTC. This sequence encodes CSVGTIAKNIQYF.

This clone was counted only a few times. V usage is TRBV6-5 and J usage is TRBJ2-1; 8 nucleotides match TRBD2. The CDR3 loop spans 15 amino acids. After removal of 4 bases from V and 7 bases from J, the junction contained 9 bases not matched to a gene. Germline CDR1 reads MNHEY; CDR2 reads SVGAGI. CDR3 coding DNA: TGTGCCAGCAGTTTTTTCCCTACTAGCGGTAATGAGCAGTTCTTC. Its protein is CASSFFPTSGNEQFF.

The chain links TRBV7-2 to TRBJ2-1, with D possibly being TRBD1 (5 bases). The CDR3 runs to 14 residues. Trimming left V 3 bases short and J 5 bases short, with 11 bases between. Germline CDR1 reads SGHTA; CDR2 reads FQGNSA. CDR3 region: CASSLSRTNNEQFF. The CDR3 DNA reads TGTGCCAGCAGCTTGTCAAGGACAAACAATGAGCAGTTCTTC. Based on the CDR3 plus reference TRBV7-2 and TRBJ2-1, the full variable domain is GAGVSQSPSNKVTEKGKDVELRCDPISGHTALYWYRQSLGQGLEFLIYFQGNSAPDKSGLPSDRFSAERTGGSVSTLTIQRTQQEDSAVYLCASSLSRTNNEQFFGPGTRLTVL.

The chain's CDR3 is CASSSGQGRPYEQYF. CDR3 nucleotide sequence: TGTGCCAGCAGTTCCGGACAGGGTAGGCCCTACGAGCAGTACTTC. The chain joins TRBV28 to TRBJ2-7, with 8 bases identical to TRBD1. The CDR3 covers 15 residues. After removal of 4 bases from V and 2 bases from J, the junction contained 7 bases not matched to a gene. From germline, CDR1 is MDHEN and CDR2 SYDVKM.

The chain employs TRBV5-5 and TRBJ1-2; D unresolved. V gave up 5 bases and J gave up 8 bases, with 22 bases separating them. CDR3 length: 15 amino acids. Germline CDR1 is SGHKS and CDR2 is YYEKEE (reference sequence). The CDR3: CASRQLEWGEGGYTF. The CDR3 DNA reads as TGTGCCAGCAGACAATTGGAGTGGGGAGAGGGAGGCTACACCTTC.

The chain has TRBV7-8 and TRBJ2-5; 9 bases agree with TRBD2. CDR3 length equals 17 residues. CDR1 is SGHVS and CDR2 is FQNEAQ in the germline V gene. J lost 1 base, V lost 5 bases, and 11 bases had no gene match. The CDR3 DNA reads TGTGCCAGCAGCGAACCCGGACTAGCGCCCCCCCAAGAGACCCAGTACTTC. Encoded protein: CASSEPGLAPPQETQYF.

V and J are TRBV7-2 and TRBJ1-5; the D gene is possibly TRBD1 (5 bases). The CDR3 sequence is 17 residues long. Germline V gives CDR1 SGHTA, CDR2 FQGNSA. Trimming cost V 1 base and J 2 bases, with 15 bases left between them. The CDR3 loop reads CASSLGPPGWGNQPQHF. Written as DNA, the CDR3 is TGTGCCAGCAGCTTAGGCCCCCCAGGGTGGGGCAATCAGCCCCAGCATTTT.

To note about this clone: Germline is not matched at one junction end, which may reflect a read error. The chain recombines TRBV7-7 with TRBJ2-3, with D possibly matching TRBD1 (6 bases). CDR1 is SSHAT and CDR2 is FNYEAQ in the germline V gene (reference sequence). This CDR3 spans 15 amino acids. CDR3 in DNA: TGTGCTAGCAGCTTAGAGGGACACCTCACAGATACGCAGTATTTT. As protein: CASSLEGHLTDTQYF.

The DNA for the CDR3 is TGTGCCAGCAGTTTAAACAGGGAAAAACTGTTTTTT. It codes for CASSLNREKLFF. V usage is TRBV28 and J usage is TRBJ1-4; TRBD1 is a possible D gene (5 bases). Trimming shortened V by 2 bases and J by 8 bases, and 6 bases separated the two germline ends. Germline CDR1 MDHEN, CDR2 SYDVKM. The CDR3 extends over 12 amino acids. The whole variable domain, remainder taken from reference TRBV28 and TRBJ1-4, is DVKVTQSSRYLVKRTGEKVFLECVQDMDHENMFWYRQDPGLGLRLIYFSYDVKMKEKGDIPEGYSVSREKKERFSLILESASTNQTSMYLCASSLNREKLFFGSGTQLSVL.

This rearrangement joins TRBV4-2 to TRBJ1-2; no firm D call. Germline CDR1 is LGHNA and CDR2 is YNFKEQ. Trimming took 7 bases from V and 5 from J, leaving 11 bases between them. The CDR3 totals 12 residues. The CDR3 is CASNKDGYGYTF. The CDR3 DNA follows: TGTGCCAGCAACAAGGACGGATATGGCTACACCTTC.

This clone occurred a few times. The rearrangement joins TRBV9 to TRBJ2-1; 9 nucleotides line up with TRBD1. The CDR3 has 18 residues. From germline, CDR1 is SGDLS and CDR2 YYNGEE. The junction had 16 bases not matched to a gene; V was cut back by 9 bases and J by 0 bases. The CDR3: CATGPAQGATRSYNEQFF. In DNA, the CDR3 is TGTGCCACCGGCCCCGCACAGGGGGCTACCCGCTCCTACAATGAGCAGTTCTTC.

This clone was picked up a small number of times. The V and J genes are TRBV7-2 and TRBJ1-2, with 7 positions matching TRBD1. Germline lookup yields CDR1 SGHTA and CDR2 FQGNSA. This CDR3 contains 16 residues. With V trimmed by 2 bases and J by 5 bases, 11 bases remained unmatched. The CDR3 DNA follows: TGTGCCAGCAGCTTAAACAGGGGCCCGGCAGGGTATGGCTACACCTTC. This translates into CASSLNRGPAGYGYTF.

This clone was recorded a few times. The chain has TRBV4-1 and TRBJ1-1, with D tentatively TRBD1 (5 bases). The ends were cut back, 5 bases at V and 6 bases at J, with 13 bases in the middle. The CDR3 is 13 amino acids. Germline CDR1 and CDR2: MGHRA and YSYEKL. The CDR3 coding sequence is TGCGCCAGCAGCGGTGGGGCAGTACCTGAAGCTTTCTTT. Its translation is CASSGGAVPEAFF.

This clone was seen a handful of times. One junction end does not reproduce the germline sequence, and a read error may be involved. This chain joins TRBV5-1 and TRBJ1-6, with a possible D match to TRBD1 (6 bases). Germline CDR1 reads SGHRS; CDR2 reads YFSETQ. The CDR3 runs 13 residues. Written as DNA, the CDR3 is TGCGCCAGCAGGTTGGCGGGGGCCTCACCCCTCCACTTT. This translates into CASRLAGASPLHF.

The chain joins TRBV28 to TRBJ2-1; 9 bases align to TRBD1. The germline gives CDR1 MDHEN, CDR2 SYDVKM. J was trimmed by 1 base and V by 2 bases; bases with no gene match: 3. This CDR3 has 16 amino acids. CDR3 nucleotides: TGTGCCAGCAGTTTACTCGGACAGGGGTCCTACAATGAGCAGTTCTTC. Its protein is CASSLLGQGSYNEQFF.

This chain uses TRBV28 with TRBJ2-6; D is undetermined. The V end was cut by 6 bases, the J end by 0 bases, with 9 bases between. The CDR3 runs 15 residues. Germline V gene sequence: CDR1 MDHEN, CDR2 SYDVKM. CDR3 loop: CASRGGSSGANVLTF. The CDR3 bases are TGTGCCAGCAGGGGTGGGTCCTCTGGGGCCAACGTCCTGACTTTC.

Remarks on this clone: The conserved phenylalanine or tryptophan is not found at the CDR3 terminus, so this likely reflects a read error. The chain links TRBV25-1 to TRBJ1-1, with 7 positions matching TRBD1. This CDR3 spans 12 amino acids. The V gene end was trimmed by 6 bases and the J gene end by 11 bases; junction bases not matched to a gene: 9. Germline lookup yields CDR1 MGHDK and CDR2 SYGVNS. DNA of the CDR3: TGTGCCAGCAGGGCCCAGGGGGGACGGGCTTTCTCT. Residues: CASRAQGGRAFS.

The chain employs TRBV28 and TRBJ2-7; no definite D call. Trimming pared 5 bases from V and 3 bases from J, leaving 5 bases between. CDR3 length: 11 residues. Germline CDR1 and CDR2: MDHEN and SYDVKM. The CDR3 sequence: CASSKGYEQYF. Written as DNA, the CDR3 is TGTGCCAGCAGTAAAGGCTACGAGCAGTACTTC.

This clone was detected a few times. V and J are TRBV9 and TRBJ2-3; weak D call: TRBD1 (5 bases). The CDR3 is 16 residues long. CDR1 is SGDLS, CDR2 YYNGEE, per germline. V was shortened by 0 bases and J by 3 bases, with 14 bases between the two germline ends. The CDR3 DNA sequence: TGTGCCAGCAGCGTAGCTATGCAGGGTGGGACAGATACGCAGTATTTT. As protein: CASSVAMQGGTDTQYF.

This clone has more than one count but fewer than ten. J is TRBJ2-5 and V is TRBV29-1, with 12 bases that match TRBD2. The CDR3 totals 14 residues. Germline V gene data show CDR1 as SQVTM and CDR2 as ANQGSEA. V lost 6 bases, J lost 4 bases, and 6 bases stayed unmatched. The CDR3 sequence: CSVTSGRGRETQYF. The CDR3 DNA reads as TGCAGCGTGACTAGCGGGAGAGGACGAGAGACCCAGTACTTC.

The chain combines TRBV30 with TRBJ2-7; the match to TRBD2 covers 8 bases. Germline loops: CDR1 GTSNPN, CDR2 SVGIG (reference sequence). The V and J ends lost 2 bases and 7 bases, in that order; junction bases with no gene match: 10. The CDR3 is made up of 14 amino acids. CDR3 sequence reads: CAWSPRNRGGEQYF. DNA of the CDR3: TGTGCCTGGAGTCCCAGGAATCGGGGGGGAGAGCAGTACTTC.